These 7 T cell receptor beta chains were sequenced from one sample in a study of blood T cell repertoires in COVID-19. Using immunoSEQ multiplex PCR, the repertoire was profiled, and TCRdb retains in-frame clones only, with some absent. The table shows hundreds of thousands of clones, with about 85% occurring only once. Specimen: peripheral blood. These receptor sequences come from a man aged 35 to 55 with acute or convalescent COVID-19.

Here the CDR3 reads CASSPRAIVTDTQYF. The DNA for the CDR3 is TGTGCCAGCAGCCCCAGAGCGATTGTCACAGATACGCAGTATTTT. The chain joins TRBV7-8 to TRBJ2-3, with unresolved D. V shed 5 bases and J shed 2 bases, with 14 bases lying between them. The CDR3 extends over 15 amino acids. Germline CDR1 and CDR2: SGHVS and FQNEAQ.

This clone was seen a few times. The chain couples TRBV19 to TRBJ1-2; D remains ambiguous. This CDR3 contains 13 residues. Germline V gene lookup returns CDR1 LNHDA and CDR2 SQIVND (reference sequence). Trimming shortened V by 0 bases and J by 5 bases, and 7 bases separated the two germline ends. The CDR3, as DNA: TGTGCCAGTAGTATAGATGGAGATTATGGCTACACCTTC. This translates into CASSIDGDYGYTF. Variable domain in full (rest from reference TRBV19 and TRBJ1-2): DGGITQSPKYLFRKEGQNVTLSCEQNLNHDAMYWYRQDPGQGLRLIYYSQIVNDFQKGDIAEGYSVSREKKESFPLTVTSAQKNPTAFYLCASSIDGDYGYTFGSGTRLTVV.

This chain uses TRBV5-1 with TRBJ1-4, with 8 positions matching TRBD1. This CDR3 spans 16 amino acids. Trimming removed 4 bases from V and 5 bases from J; junction bases left unmatched: 10. Per germline, CDR1 SGHRS and CDR2 YFSETQ. CDR3 sequence reads: CASSPPGTGLNEKLFF. The CDR3 DNA reads TGCGCCAGCAGCCCTCCGGGGACAGGCCTGAATGAAAAACTGTTTTTT.

The chain joins TRBV6-5 to TRBJ1-3; D call uncertain. Germline V gene lookup returns CDR1 MNHEY and CDR2 SVGAGI. The V end lost 8 bases, the J end lost 1 base, and 12 bases lay between the germline ends. This CDR3 has 14 amino acids. CDR3 nucleotides: TGTGCCAGCGTCGCCAGGCCTTCTGGAAACACCATATATTTT. Protein sequence: CASVARPSGNTIYF.

With regard to this clone: At one end, the junction sequence differs from germline, possibly due to a read error. V usage is TRBV30 and J usage is TRBJ1-3, with 7 bases that match TRBD1. Per the germline V gene, CDR1 is GTSNPN and CDR2 is SVGIG (reference sequence). This CDR3 spans 13 amino acids. DNA for the CDR3: TGTGCCTGGGGGCGTTACAGGGGAAGCACCATATATTTT. It codes for CAWGRYRGSTIYF.

V and J are TRBV7-9 and TRBJ2-5; weak D call: TRBD1 (5 bases). V was clipped by 7 bases and J by 7 bases, with 16 bases between them. The germline V gene has CDR1 SEHNR and CDR2 FQNEAQ (reference sequence). The CDR3 extends over 13 amino acids. CDR3 loop: CASNQPTTGTQYF. CDR3 nucleotide sequence: TGTGCCAGCAACCAACCTACAACAGGGACCCAGTACTTC.

The chain joins TRBV28 to TRBJ1-2, with D possibly TRBD1 on 5 matching bases. With 7 bases removed from V and 7 bases from J, the gap between germline ends came to 16 bases. The germline V gene has CDR1 MDHEN and CDR2 SYDVKM. The CDR3 covers 13 residues. DNA of the CDR3: TGTGCCAGCACCCCTGGAGGGGTTCCTGGCTACACCTTC. Protein product: CASTPGGVPGYTF.